These 2 T cell receptor beta chains were sequenced from one sample in a study of T cell repertoires in cytomegalovirus infection. TCRdb called the reads again in MiXCR, with one record for every CDR3 protein. The data contain around 300,000 distinct CDR3 sequences, 25% of them singletons. The sequencing input was PBMCs. Receptor source: a human donor in good health (CMV status not recorded). Some clones in this sample may be carry-over from other donors' samples.

There are many counts of this clonotype. This rearrangement joins TRBV25-1 to TRBJ2-3; 8 nucleotides align to TRBD2. This CDR3 comprises 15 residues. V lost 5 bases to trimming and J lost 6 bases; unmatched junction nucleotides: 10. Germline assignment: CDR1 MGHDK and CDR2 SYGVNS. The CDR3 DNA follows: TGTGCCAGCAGTAGGAGCGGGAGAGTATCGGATACGCAGTATTTT. Encoded protein: CASSRSGRVSDTQYF.

V usage is TRBV20-1 and J usage is TRBJ2-7; possible D gene TRBD2, 6 bases. The V end was cut by 5 bases, the J end by 3 bases, with 17 bases between. The germline V gene has CDR1 DFQATT and CDR2 SNEGSKA (reference sequence). This CDR3 contains 14 residues. The CDR3 DNA sequence: TGCAGTGCTCGCTCCGGGAGAGAGTTCTACGAGCAGTACTTC. Protein sequence: CSARSGREFYEQYF.